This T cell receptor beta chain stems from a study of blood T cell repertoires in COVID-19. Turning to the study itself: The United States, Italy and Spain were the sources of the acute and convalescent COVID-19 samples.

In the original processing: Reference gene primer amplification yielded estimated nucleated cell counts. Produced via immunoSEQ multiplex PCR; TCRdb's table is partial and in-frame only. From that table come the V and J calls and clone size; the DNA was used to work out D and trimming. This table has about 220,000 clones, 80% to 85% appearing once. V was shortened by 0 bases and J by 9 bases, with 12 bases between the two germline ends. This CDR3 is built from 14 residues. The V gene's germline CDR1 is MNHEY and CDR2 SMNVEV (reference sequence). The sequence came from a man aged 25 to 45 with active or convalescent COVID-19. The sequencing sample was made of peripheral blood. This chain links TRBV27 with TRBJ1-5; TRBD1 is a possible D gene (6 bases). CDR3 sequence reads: CASSLSQGLGPQHF. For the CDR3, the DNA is TGTGCCAGCAGTTTATCGCAGGGGCTCGGGCCCCAGCATTTT.